Included here is one T cell receptor (beta chain) sequence, with context. What it binds is unknown. V lost 7 bases, J lost 6 bases, and 19 bases lay in between. Germline V CDR1 and CDR2: SGHAT, FQNNGV. CDR3 length: 14 amino acids. Using immunoSEQ multiplex PCR, the repertoire was profiled, and TCRdb retains in-frame clones only, with some absent. The sample has roughly 100,000 clones; 90% are singletons. These data originate in a study of T cell responses to AZD1222 COVID-19 vaccine. Study-wide points: Reportedly, nearly half of unique spike TCRs recognized epitopes outside B.1.351/B.1.1.7 mutations. Spike as a whole was targeted by vaccine-associated CD4 TCRs, dominant at 160-218 and 743-854. Repertoire sampling occurred only after the peak T cell response.

The specimen was peripheral blood, collected on day 0 of AZD1222 vaccination. This sequence originates from an adult in good health. This chain links TRBV11-2 with TRBJ2-7, with D perhaps TRBD1 (5 bases). The CDR3 nucleotides are TGTGCCAGCAAGGGGCTAGTCATCTCTGGCGAGCAGTACTTC. Encoded protein: CASKGLVISGEQYF.